This T cell receptor (beta chain) was sequenced for a study of blood T cell repertoires in COVID-19. Whole-study context: Samples came from the United States, Italy and Spain, spanning acute and convalescent COVID-19. Sources were T cells, B-cell-depleted T cells, or PBMCs; the material itself was cDNA or gDNA.

This CDR3 region has 13 residues. Trimming removed 2 bases at V and 8 bases at J, with 11 bases between. Germline CDR1 reads SGDLS; CDR2 reads YYNGEE. Original processing notes: Amplification with reference gene primers provided the estimates of nucleated cell counts. Clones were sequenced by immunoSEQ multiplex PCR, and TCRdb holds only the in-frame ones, with some missing. V and J calls and clone size are as listed in that table; D and trimming were resolved from the DNA. This sample has more than 100,000 clones, with about 90% found just once. Input material: peripheral blood. This sequence originates from a man aged 50-60 years in a cohort sampled during active COVID-19. The chain is built from TRBV9 and TRBJ2-1; the D is unclear. The CDR3 region has the DNA TGTGCCAGCAGCGTGTATGGCTTGGATGAGCAGTTCTTC. Protein product: CASSVYGLDEQFF.